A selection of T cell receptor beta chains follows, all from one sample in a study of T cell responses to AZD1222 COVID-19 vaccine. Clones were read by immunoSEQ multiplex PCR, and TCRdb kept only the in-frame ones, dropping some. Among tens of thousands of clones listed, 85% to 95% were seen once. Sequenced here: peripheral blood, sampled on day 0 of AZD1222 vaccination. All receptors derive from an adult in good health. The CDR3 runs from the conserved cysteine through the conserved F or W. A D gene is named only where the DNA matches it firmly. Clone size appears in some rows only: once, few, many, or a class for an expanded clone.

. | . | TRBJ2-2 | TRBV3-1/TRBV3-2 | TGTGCCAGCAGCCAAGGTCAAGGATTTCGAGGGCTGTTTTTT | CASSQGQGFRGLFF
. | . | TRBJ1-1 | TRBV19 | TGTGCCAGTAGTAAGACCTCCGGTTGGACTGAAGCTTTCTTT | CASSKTSGWTEAFF
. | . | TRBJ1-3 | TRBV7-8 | TGTGCCAGCAGCCGAGACATGAGCTTTGGAAACACCATATATTTT | CASSRDMSFGNTIYF
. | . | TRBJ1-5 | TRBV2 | TGTGCCAGCAGTAGAGACCCCAATCAGCCCCAGCATTTT | CASSRDPNQPQHF
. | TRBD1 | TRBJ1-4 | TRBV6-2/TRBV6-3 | TGTGCCAGCAGTCGCGACAGGGGTACTAATGAAAAACTGTTTTTT | CASSRDRGTNEKLFF
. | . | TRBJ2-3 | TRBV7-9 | TGTGCCAGCAGCTTAACTACCACCACAGATACGCAGTATTTT | CASSLTTTTDTQYF
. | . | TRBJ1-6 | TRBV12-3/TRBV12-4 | TGTGCCAGCAGTTTTTCGGCGAATTCACCCCTCCACTTT | CASSFSANSPLHF
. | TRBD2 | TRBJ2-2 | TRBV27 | TGTGCCAGCAGTCTTACTAGCGGGGGGTATCACACCGGGGAGCTGTTTTTT | CASSLTSGGYHTGELFF
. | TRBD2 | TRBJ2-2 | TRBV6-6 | TGTGCCAGCATCCCGGGGGGGAACACCGGGGAGCTGTTTTTT | CASIPGGNTGELFF
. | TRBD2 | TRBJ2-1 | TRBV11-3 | TGTGCCAGCAGCTTTAGCGGGGGGGACAATGAGCAGTTCTTC | CASSFSGGDNEQFF
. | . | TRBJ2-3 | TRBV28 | TGTGCCAGCAGTTTGATGCTAGGCACAGATACGCAGTATTTT | CASSLMLGTDTQYF
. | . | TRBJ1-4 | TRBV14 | TGTGCCAGCAGCCAACAGGGAAGTGGTGAAAAACTGTTTTTT | CASSQQGSGEKLFF
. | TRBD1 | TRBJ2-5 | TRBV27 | TGTGCCAGCCCAGCGCAGGGGGCTCTGAGGGAGACCCAGTACTTC | CASPAQGALRETQYF
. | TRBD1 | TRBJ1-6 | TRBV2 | TGTGCCAGCAGCGGACAGGGAAATTCACCCCTCCACTTT | CASSGQGNSPLHF
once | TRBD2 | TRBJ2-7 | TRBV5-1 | TGCGCCAGCAGCGCGACTAGCGGGGGGTCTACCTACGAGCAGTACTTC | CASSATSGGSTYEQYF
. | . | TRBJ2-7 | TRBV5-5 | TGTGCCAGCAGTTTGACCGGGGGCGAGCAGTACTTC | CASSLTGGEQYF
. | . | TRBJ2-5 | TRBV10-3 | TGTGCCATCAGTGAGTCGGGGGCGGAGACCCAGTACTTC | CAISESGAETQYF
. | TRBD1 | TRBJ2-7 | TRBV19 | TGTGCCAGTAGTACAAACGACAGGGGGCGATCCTACGAGCAGTACTTC | CASSTNDRGRSYEQYF
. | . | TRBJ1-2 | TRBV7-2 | TGTGCCAGCACCCCAACCGTCTATGGCTACACCTTC | CASTPTVYGYTF
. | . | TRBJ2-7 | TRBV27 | TGTGCCAGCGCATGGACGGGGTCCTACGAGCAGTACTTC | CASAWTGSYEQYF
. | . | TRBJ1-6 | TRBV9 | TGTGCCAGCAGCCCCTCCGGGACATATAATTCACCCCTCCACTTT | CASSPSGTYNSPLHF
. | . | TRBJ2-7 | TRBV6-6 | TGTGCCAGCAGGTATCTCGACAGTACCTACGAGCAGTACTTC | CASRYLDSTYEQYF
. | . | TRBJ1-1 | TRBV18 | TGTGCCAGCTCACCAGGGTTGAACACTGAAGCTTTCTTT | CASSPGLNTEAFF
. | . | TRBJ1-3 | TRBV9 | TGTGCCAGCCGACCCGACTCTGGAAACACCATATATTTT | CASRPDSGNTIYF
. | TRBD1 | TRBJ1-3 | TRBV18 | TGTGCCAGCTCATCCGGACAGGGTGGTTCTGGAAACACCATATATTTT | CASSSGQGGSGNTIYF
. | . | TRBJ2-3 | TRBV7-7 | TGTGCTAGCAGCTTATCCATTGGCTACACAGATACGCAGTATTTT | CASSLSIGYTDTQYF
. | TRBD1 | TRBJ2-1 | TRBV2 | TGTGCCAGCAGGCTTGGGACAGGGTATTACAATGAGCAGTTCTTC | CASRLGTGYYNEQFF
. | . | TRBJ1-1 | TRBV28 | TGTGCCAGCAGTCCCCCCTACACTGAAGCTTTCTTT | CASSPPYTEAFF
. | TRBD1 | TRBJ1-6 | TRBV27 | TGTGCCAGCAGTTCAATCACAGGGGGTACTAATTCACCCCTCCACTTT | CASSSITGGTNSPLHF
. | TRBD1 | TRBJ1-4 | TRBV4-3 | TGCGCCAGCAGCCAAGATACAGGGGATGGGAATGAAAAACTGTTTTTT | CASSQDTGDGNEKLFF
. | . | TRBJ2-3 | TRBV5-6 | TGTGCCAGCAGCTTTGCAGGGTGGACAGATACGCAGTATTTT | CASSFAGWTDTQYF
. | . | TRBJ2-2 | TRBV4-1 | TGCGCCAGCAGCCAAGATTCCCCTTTTGGGGAGCTGTTTTTT | CASSQDSPFGELFF
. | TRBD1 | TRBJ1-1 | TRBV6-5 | TGTGCCAGCAGGGATAACAGGGGGCGCCTTGAAGCTTTCTTT | CASRDNRGRLEAFF
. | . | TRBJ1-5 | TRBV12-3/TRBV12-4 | TGTGCCAGCAGTTTTGGGGGGAATCAGCCCCAGCATTTT | CASSFGGNQPQHF
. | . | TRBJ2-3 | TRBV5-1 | TGCGCCAGCAGCTTGGAGGGGGGCCGCACAGATACGCAGTATTTT | CASSLEGGRTDTQYF
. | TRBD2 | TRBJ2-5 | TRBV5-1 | TGCGCCAGCTGCTTGCGGGGGGGGCAAGAGACCCAGTACTTC | CASCLRGGQETQYF
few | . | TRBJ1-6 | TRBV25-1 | TGTGCCAGCAGTGACTCTGTTTCACCCCTCCACTTT | CASSDSVSPLHF
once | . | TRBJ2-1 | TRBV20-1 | TGCAGTGCTAGACACAATGAGCAGTTCTTC | CSARHNEQFF
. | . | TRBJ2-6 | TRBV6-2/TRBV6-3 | TGTGCCAGCAGTTACTCGGGAGGAGCTGGGGCCAACGTCCTGACTTTC | CASSYSGGAGANVLTF
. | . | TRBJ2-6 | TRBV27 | TGTGCCAGCAGTTTGCGGGGAGCCAACGTCCTGACTTTC | CASSLRGANVLTF
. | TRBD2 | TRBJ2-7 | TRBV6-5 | TGTGCCAGCAGGGGCGACCTAGCGGGAGCCTACGAGCAGTACTTC | CASRGDLAGAYEQYF
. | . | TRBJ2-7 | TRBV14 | TGTGCCAGCAGCCAAGAACTATACTCCGAGCAGTACTTC | CASSQELYSEQYF
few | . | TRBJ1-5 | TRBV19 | TGTGCCAGTAGGGCTATGGATACCAATCAGCCCCAGCATTTT | CASRAMDTNQPQHF
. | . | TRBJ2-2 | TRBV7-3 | TGTGCCAGCAGCTTAACGAGGGGTAACGGGGAGCTGTTTTTT | CASSLTRGNGELFF
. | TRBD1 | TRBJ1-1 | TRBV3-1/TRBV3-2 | TGTGCCAGCAGCCAAGAGTCCAGGGGGCATGTCACTGAAGCTTTCTTT | CASSQESRGHVTEAFF